This TCR beta chain was sequenced during a study of blood T cell repertoires in COVID-19 (dated by TCRdb to about 2020). Notes on the research overall: Collaborator samples came from the United States, Italy and Spain and covered acute and convalescent phases of COVID-19. The material from the prospective study consisted of cDNA or gDNA derived from T cells, B-cell-depleted T cells, or PBMCs. Deeply sampled blood TCRbeta repertoires from subjects exposed to, actively infected with, or recovered from COVID-19 were included in the dataset. The repertoires were released in a freely available public database intended as a resource for research on the immune response to SARS-CoV-2. Samples were obtained from the ongoing ImmuneRACE study (first 160 participants) and from 1,200 or so subjects provided by 6 global collaborators. Sample metadata almost always included a de-identified subject ID, COVID-19 status, age in years and sex. Where HLA class I and class II types were available, the types were taken from metadata supplied by the sample provider, not from assay-based typing.

The germline V gene (reference sequence) gives CDR1 as LNHDA and CDR2 as SQIVND. Its CDR3 holds 17 amino acids, cysteine through phenylalanine. Of all the DNA, just the CDR3 is kept, 51 bases in frame from base 1. After removal of 7 bases from V and 3 bases from J, the junction retains 9 bases not matched to a gene. TCRbeta CDR3 regions were amplified from genomic DNA by means of the immunoSEQ Assay, a bias-controlled multiplex PCR. The paper's processing steps were these. Nucleated cell counts per sample were estimated from amplification of reference gene primers within the assay. To quantify the absolute abundance of each unique TCRbeta CDR3 rearrangement, sequence reads were collapsed and filtered. Productive Simpson clonality was computed per sample as the square root of Simpson's diversity index over productive rearrangements. TCRdb carries this immuneACCESS record with in-frame sequences only. Its versions omit some clonotypes, under half of them owing to an unresolved V gene in the studies checked, with the rest unexplained. V, J and clone size are taken as reported in that table, and D and trimming were inferred from the DNA itself. The sample table holds around 110,000 clones, of which 84% were seen once. The leading ten clones occupy roughly 13% of the sample.

Results and caveats for the whole study, not just this receptor: The quantity of clinical and demographic metadata differed by source and by participant and was supplied without curation.

Each collaborating institution followed its own protocols to collect whole blood in K2EDTA tubes. For TCRbeta analysis, collaborators shipped samples in one of three forms: frozen whole blood, isolated PBMCs, or DNA extracted from either of those sample types. Turning to this clone: Its antigen is not yet known. Base qualities are not recorded, but no much larger clone differs from it by a single base.

Sequenced input: peripheral blood. The sequence links TRBV19 to TRBJ2-1, with 13 bases aligning to TRBD2. The source of this sequence is a woman aged 60-70 years with acute or convalescent COVID-19. CDR3 reads: CASNPGTSGIYYNEQFF. The nucleotide sequence reads TGTGCCAGTAACCCGGGGACTAGCGGGATTTACTACAATGAGCAGTTCTTC.